The present entry profiles one T cell receptor beta chain with its context. The data were produced by immunoSEQ multiplex PCR, yet TCRdb's version contains in-frame clones alone and is incomplete. The profile shows fewer than 20,000 clones, roughly 80% of them singletons. This sample is part of a study of tumor-infiltrating lymphocytes in localized non-small cell lung cancer. Germline CDR1 MGHRA, CDR2 YSYEKL. The CDR3 runs 14 residues. Between the trimmed V and J ends, which lost 3 bases and 1 base, there was a span of 9 bases. Source material: lung tumor tissue. The receptor was derived from a human donor with non-small cell lung cancer. This rearrangement joins TRBV4-1 to TRBJ1-1; D not certain. CDR3 amino acids: CASSHRASNTEAFF. The CDR3 DNA is TGCGCCAGCAGCCACCGGGCCTCGAACACTGAAGCTTTCTTT.